Listed below are T cell receptor beta chains from one sample, sequenced in a study of spatial heterogeneity in lung cancer. TCRdb analysed the 5' RACE reads with MiXCR anew, one entry per CDR3 protein. The table shows under 25,000 distinct CDR3 sequences, with under 8% occurring only once. The specimen comprised PBMCs, sampled at surgery. Receptors were obtained from a male donor with early-stage non-small cell lung cancer. CDR3s include the opening cysteine and the closing phenylalanine or tryptophan. The D gene is left open where the match is weak. Some rows mark clone size as missing; the rest say once, few, many or name a class of expanded clone.

j_call,v_call,clone_size,d_call,cdr3_nt,cdr3_aa
TRBJ2-2,TRBV9,few,TRBD2,TGTGCCAGCAGCCCTCCTGGACTAGCGGGAGACACCGGGGAGCTGTTTTTT,CASSPPGLAGDTGELFF
TRBJ2-3,TRBV2,.,TRBD2,TGTGCCAGCAGTGGGCAACTAAGCGGGGCCACAGATACGCAGTATTTT,CASSGQLSGATDTQYF
TRBJ2-3,TRBV7-2,many,.,TGTGCCAGCAGGTGGTCACACACAGATACGCAGTATTTT,CASRWSHTDTQYF
TRBJ1-5,TRBV24-1,many,.,TGTGCCACCAGTGATCTCCCAAATCAGCCCCAGCATTTT,CATSDLPNQPQHF
TRBJ2-1,TRBV12-3/TRBV12-4,.,.,TGTGCCAGCAGCCCCCGTTACGAGCAGTTCTTC,CASSPRYEQFF
TRBJ2-1,TRBV11-3,few,.,TGTGCCAGCAGCTTGGGGGTCGGGCCCAATGAGCAGTTCTTC,CASSLGVGPNEQFF
TRBJ2-7,TRBV4-2,many,.,TGTGCCAGCAGCCGGGGCGGGAACGAGCAGTACTTC,CASSRGGNEQYF
TRBJ1-1,TRBV20-1,many,.,TGCAGTGCTCCTTCCCCCCTGGGGACTGAAGCTTTCTTT,CSAPSPLGTEAFF
TRBJ1-5,TRBV19,.,.,TGTGCCAGCACAGGACAGTCATATAGCAATCAGCCCCAGCATTTT,CASTGQSYSNQPQHF
TRBJ2-7,TRBV4-1,many,TRBD1,TGCGCCAGCAGCAAGGGACAGGGCTACGAGCAGTACTTC,CASSKGQGYEQYF
TRBJ2-4,TRBV7-9,.,.,TGTGCCAGCAGCTCCCCCTTGGGCGTCGGAGAAAACATTCAGTACTTC,CASSSPLGVGENIQYF
TRBJ1-5,TRBV11-2,many,TRBD1,TGTGCCAGCAGCTCAGGACAGGGAAAGGGTCAGCCCCAGCATTTT,CASSSGQGKGQPQHF
TRBJ2-7,TRBV2,few,.,TGTGCCAGCAGTGAGACGTACTACGAGCAGTACTTC,CASSETYYEQYF
TRBJ1-1,TRBV5-1,large,.,TGCGCCAGCAGCTTCACTTCTGGGGACACTGAAGCTTTCTTT,CASSFTSGDTEAFF
TRBJ1-5,TRBV12-3/TRBV12-4,many,.,TGTGCCAGCCGAATCAGGGGTCAGCCCCAGCATTTT,CASRIRGQPQHF
TRBJ1-1,TRBV24-1,.,TRBD1,TGTGCCACTCATCAGACAGGGGGCACTGAAGCTTTCTTT,CATHQTGGTEAFF
TRBJ2-4,TRBV5-1,many,TRBD1,TGCGCCAGCAGTTACGGACAGGCCCTTTCTGACATTCAGTACTTC,CASSYGQALSDIQYF
TRBJ1-1,TRBV9,many,TRBD1,TGTGCCAGCAGCGTCTACAGGGGGCATAGAGGGAACACTGAAGCTTTCTTT,CASSVYRGHRGNTEAFF
TRBJ1-1,TRBV6-5,many,.,TGTGCCAGCAGTTCAAGACTAAAAGCTTTCTTT,CASSSRLKAFF
TRBJ2-5,TRBV28,many,TRBD1,TGTGCCAGCAGCGGGACAGACCAGACCCAGTACTTC,CASSGTDQTQYF
TRBJ1-1,TRBV11-2,many,.,TGTGCCAGCAGCTCCAGACCCCCATTGAACACTGAAGCTTTCTTT,CASSSRPPLNTEAFF
TRBJ1-2,TRBV12-3/TRBV12-4,medium-sized,.,TGTGCCAGCAGTTTTAGTAATACGGGGGATGGCTACACCTTC,CASSFSNTGDGYTF
TRBJ2-1,TRBV19,many,.,TGTGCCAGTTACGGGAGTTACAATGAGCAGTTCTTC,CASYGSYNEQFF
TRBJ2-3,TRBV11-1,.,TRBD1,TGTGCCAGCAGCTTAAACAGGGGTTTAACAGATACGCAGTATTTT,CASSLNRGLTDTQYF
TRBJ1-3,TRBV5-4,.,TRBD1,TGTGCCAGCAGCCCCGGACAGGTCTCTGGAAACACCATATATTTT,CASSPGQVSGNTIYF
TRBJ2-1,TRBV19,many,.,TGTGCCAGTAGGATGGGCCCTGAGCAGTTCTTC,CASRMGPEQFF
TRBJ1-5,TRBV5-1,many,TRBD1,TGCGCCAGCAGCTTGGTGGGGGACAGTAGTCAGCCCCAGCATTTT,CASSLVGDSSQPQHF
TRBJ2-1,TRBV27,many,.,TGTGCCAGCAGTTTATACAATGAGCAGTTCTTC,CASSLYNEQFF
TRBJ2-7,TRBV4-2,.,.,TGTGCCAGCAGCCAAGACACCCCTGCGTGGGATTCTTCCGAGCAGTACTTC,CASSQDTPAWDSSEQYF
TRBJ2-1,TRBV11-2,many,TRBD2,TGTGCCAGCAGCTTGGGACTAGCAATTTGGGAGCAGTTCTTC,CASSLGLAIWEQFF
TRBJ2-6,TRBV12-3/TRBV12-4,many,.,TGTGCCAGCAGTTTAAACGGGGGCTCTGGGGCCAACGTCCTGACTTTC,CASSLNGGSGANVLTF
TRBJ2-7,TRBV5-1,medium-sized,.,TGCGCCAGCAGCTTGGCCGGGGGCTTTACCTACGAGCAGTACTTC,CASSLAGGFTYEQYF
TRBJ2-5,TRBV20-1,.,.,TGCAGTGCTAGTTGGCAGCAAGAGACCCAGTACTTC,CSASWQQETQYF
TRBJ1-2,TRBV28,many,.,TGTGCCAGCAGTTTATCGGAAGACTATGGCTACACCTTC,CASSLSEDYGYTF
TRBJ1-5,TRBV6-6,.,.,TGTGCCAGCAGTTACTCAGCGGGGGCGAGTAATCAGCCCCAGCATTTT,CASSYSAGASNQPQHF
TRBJ2-2,TRBV20-1,many,TRBD1,TGCAGTGCACAGGGGCGAATCACCGGGGAGCTGTTTTTT,CSAQGRITGELFF
TRBJ2-7,TRBV2,.,.,TGTGCCAGCAGTGTCAACGGGGGCATCGACGAGCAGTACTTC,CASSVNGGIDEQYF
TRBJ1-1,TRBV18,.,.,TGTGCCAGCTCACCGGGGAATCGGAACACTGAAGCTTTCTTT,CASSPGNRNTEAFF
TRBJ2-1,TRBV27,many,TRBD2,TGTGCCAGCAGTTTAGGAGCGGGAGGCGAAGAGCAGTTCTTC,CASSLGAGGEEQFF
TRBJ1-2,TRBV20-1,many,TRBD1,TGCAGTGCGGGGACAGCGACTAACTATGGCTACACCTTC,CSAGTATNYGYTF
TRBJ2-3,TRBV2,many,TRBD1,TGTGCCGGAGACAGGGGAAGAGAAGATACGCAGTATTTT,CAGDRGREDTQYF
TRBJ1-5,TRBV12-3/TRBV12-4,.,.,TGTGCCAGCAAAGGATCCCCGGGTCAGCCCCAGCATTTT,CASKGSPGQPQHF
TRBJ2-2,TRBV7-9,.,TRBD2,TGTGCCAGCAGCCCACCCCTCCGACTAGCGAAAACCGGGGAGCTGTTTTTT,CASSPPLRLAKTGELFF
TRBJ1-2,TRBV20-1,many,TRBD1,TGCAGTGCTAGAGATCCGCTTGTCCCGGGACAGAGTCTCTATGGCTACACCTTC,CSARDPLVPGQSLYGYTF
TRBJ1-5,TRBV12-3/TRBV12-4,many,.,TGTGCCAGCAGTGAAGGGAGTCAGCCCCAGCATTTT,CASSEGSQPQHF
TRBJ1-1,TRBV24-1,many,.,TGTGCCACCCAGGGTATTCAGAATACTGAAGCTTTCTTT,CATQGIQNTEAFF
TRBJ1-1,TRBV30,many,TRBD1,TGTGCCTGGAGTCCCATGGGACAGCAAGCTTTCTTT,CAWSPMGQQAFF
TRBJ2-3,TRBV5-1,many,.,TGCGCCAGCAGCTTGGGATCCAGGGTCCTACGAGATACGCAGTATTTT,CASSLGSRVLRDTQYF
TRBJ1-2,TRBV14,many,.,TGTGCCAGCAGCCAAGAACTTAACTATGGCTACACCTTC,CASSQELNYGYTF
TRBJ1-1,TRBV10-2,many,.,TGCGCCAGCAGTGAGGGGGGGAAGAACACTGAAGCTTTCTTT,CASSEGGKNTEAFF
TRBJ2-1,TRBV28,many,.,TGTGCCAGCAGTCTGGGGGGGCGGTTGAGGAATGAGCAGTTCTTC,CASSLGGRLRNEQFF
TRBJ1-1,TRBV20-1,many,.,TGCAGTGCTAGCTCTAACACTGAAGCTTTCTTT,CSASSNTEAFF
TRBJ1-5,TRBV7-9,many,.,TGTGCCAGCAGCTTAGACCAGCAGCCCCAGCATTTT,CASSLDQQPQHF
TRBJ2-1,TRBV10-1,many,.,TGCGCCAGCAGTGAGTCGATGACCATCGGGACGGCCTACAATGAGCAGTTCTTC,CASSESMTIGTAYNEQFF
TRBJ2-7,TRBV7-9,few,TRBD2,TGTGCCAGCAGCTTTCCCGGGACTAGCGGGACATACTCCTACGAGCAGTACTTC,CASSFPGTSGTYSYEQYF
TRBJ2-2,TRBV3-1,medium-sized,.,TGTGCCAGCAGCCAAACCGGGGAGCTGTTTTTT,CASSQTGELFF